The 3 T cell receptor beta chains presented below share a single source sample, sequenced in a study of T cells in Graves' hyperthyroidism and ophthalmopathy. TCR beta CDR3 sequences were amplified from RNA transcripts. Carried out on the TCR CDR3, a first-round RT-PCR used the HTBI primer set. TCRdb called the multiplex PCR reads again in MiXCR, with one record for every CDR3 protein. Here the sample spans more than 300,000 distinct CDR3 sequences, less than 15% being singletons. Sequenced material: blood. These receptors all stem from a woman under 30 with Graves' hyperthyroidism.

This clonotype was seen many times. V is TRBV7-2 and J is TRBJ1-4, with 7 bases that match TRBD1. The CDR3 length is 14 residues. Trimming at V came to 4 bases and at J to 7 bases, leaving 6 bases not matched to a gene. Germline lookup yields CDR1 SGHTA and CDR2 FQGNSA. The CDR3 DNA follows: TGTGCCAGCAGCTCGACAGGGTTTAGTGAAAAACTGTTTTTT. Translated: CASSSTGFSEKLFF.

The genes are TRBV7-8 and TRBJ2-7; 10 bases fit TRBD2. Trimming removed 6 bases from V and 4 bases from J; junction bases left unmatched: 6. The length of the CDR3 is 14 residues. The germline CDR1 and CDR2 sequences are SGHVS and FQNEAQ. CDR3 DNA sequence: TGTGCCAGCAGGCCTAGCGGGAGTTCTTACGAGCAGTACTTC. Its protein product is CASRPSGSSYEQYF.

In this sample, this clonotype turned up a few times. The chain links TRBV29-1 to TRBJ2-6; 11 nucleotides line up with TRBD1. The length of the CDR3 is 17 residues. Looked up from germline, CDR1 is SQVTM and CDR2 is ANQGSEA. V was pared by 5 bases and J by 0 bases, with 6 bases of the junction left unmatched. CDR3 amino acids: CSVTPGQGGSGANVLTF. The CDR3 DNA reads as TGCAGCGTTACCCCGGGACAGGGGGGCTCTGGGGCCAACGTCCTGACTTTC.